One sample yielded the 13 T cell receptor beta chains listed below, sequenced in a study of shared clonotypes between healthy human individuals. Some clones are missing from TCRdb's copy, which holds only in-frame ones; the method was immunoSEQ multiplex PCR. The sample lists over 400,000 clones, almost 80% occurring once. The source material was PBMCs. The receptors originated from a middle-aged woman in good health. Some clones in this sample may be carry-over from other donors' samples.

The V and J genes are TRBV30 and TRBJ2-5; 7 bases match TRBD1. V shed 1 base and J 2 bases; nucleotides not matched to a gene: 4. Germline V CDR1 and CDR2: GTSNPN, SVGIG (reference sequence). CDR3 length equals 14 residues. The CDR3 DNA follows: TGTGCCTGGAGTGGGGGACAGCCTCAAGAGACCCAGTACTTC. Amino acid sequence: CAWSGGQPQETQYF.

This clone was observed a single time. V usage is TRBV27 and J usage is TRBJ2-2; D gene ambiguous. V dropped 3 bases and J dropped 3 bases, with 5 bases sitting between them. Germline V gives CDR1 MNHEY, CDR2 SMNVEV (reference sequence). The length of the CDR3 is 13 residues. CDR3 DNA sequence: TGTGCCAGCAGTTTCAGTCACACCGGGGAGCTGTTTTTT. Residues: CASSFSHTGELFF.

A few counts support this clone. The chain carries TRBV4-1 and TRBJ2-4, with TRBD1 identical over 9 bases. The CDR3 runs 14 residues. Germline assignment: CDR1 MGHRA and CDR2 YSYEKL. V was pared by 4 bases and J by 4 bases, with 2 bases of the junction left unmatched. The CDR3 nucleotides read TGCGCCAGCAGCCTAGGGACAGGGAAAAACATTCAGTACTTC. This sequence encodes CASSLGTGKNIQYF.

This chain links TRBV10-3 with TRBJ2-7; maybe TRBD2 (5 bases). Deletions cut 7 bases from V and 4 bases from J, with 11 bases between. The CDR3 extends over 12 amino acids. The germline V gene encodes CDR1 ENHRY and CDR2 SYGVKD. The CDR3 here is CAIKEDGYEQYF. The CDR3 coding sequence is TGTGCCATCAAGGAGGACGGGTACGAGCAGTACTTC.

This chain links TRBV5-1 with TRBJ1-2, with D perhaps matching TRBD1 (5 bases). V gave up 1 base and J gave up 8 bases, with 12 bases separating them. Per germline, CDR1 SGHRS and CDR2 YFSETQ. CDR3 length: 13 amino acids. Written as DNA, the CDR3 is TGCGCCAGCAGCTTGCTCGGACAAGGAGGCTACACCTTC. It specifies CASSLLGQGGYTF.

This chain links TRBV30 with TRBJ1-4, with a possible D match to TRBD1 (6 bases). Trimming cost V 2 bases and J 7 bases, with 14 bases left between them. The CDR3 has 14 amino acids. Germline V CDR1 and CDR2: GTSNPN, SVGIG (reference sequence). DNA of the CDR3: TGTGCCTGGAGTTCACAGGGTTACGGTGAAAAACTGTTTTTT. Translation gives CAWSSQGYGEKLFF.

The chain is built from TRBV7-8 and TRBJ1-5; D perhaps matches TRBD1 (5 bases). Trimming took 5 bases from V and 11 from J, leaving 13 bases between them. Looked up from germline, CDR1 is SGHVS and CDR2 is FQNEAQ. The CDR3 runs 12 residues. The CDR3 DNA sequence: TGTGCCAGCAGCCCAGGGCCCGGGGCCCAGCATTTT. The encoded protein is CASSPGPGAQHF.

The genes are TRBV6-5 and TRBJ2-2; D is perhaps TRBD2 (5 bases). V gave up 7 bases and J gave up 6 bases, with 18 bases separating them. Germline loops: CDR1 MNHEY, CDR2 SVGAGI. This CDR3 contains 15 residues. CDR3 sequence reads: CASTTGWSDSGELFF. The CDR3 region has the DNA TGTGCCAGCACCACGGGGTGGTCCGACTCCGGGGAGCTGTTTTTT.

In nucleotides, the CDR3 is TGTGCCAGTAGCCGGACAGGGCCTAACTATGGCTACACCTTC. This codes for CASSRTGPNYGYTF. This rearrangement joins TRBV19 to TRBJ1-2; 8 bases are a match to TRBD1. Trimming took 6 bases from V and 0 from J; bases not matched to a gene: 3. The CDR3 has 14 amino acids. CDR1 LNHDA and CDR2 SQIVND come from the germline V gene (reference sequence).

The V and J genes are TRBV7-8 and TRBJ2-7, with 10 nucleotides matching TRBD2. The ends lost 5 bases at V and 5 bases at J; junction bases unmatched: 21. CDR3 length: 19 amino acids. Germline CDR1 SGHVS, CDR2 FQNEAQ. The CDR3 region has the DNA TGTGCCAGCAGCCCTTGGGCTTCGAGGCTAGCGGGAGAGAGAGACGAGCAGTACTTC. Translating it yields CASSPWASRLAGERDEQYF.

The chain recombines TRBV29-1 with TRBJ2-1, with D perhaps TRBD2 (5 bases). Germline assignment: CDR1 SQVTM and CDR2 ANQGSEA. The CDR3 runs 14 residues. V was trimmed by 2 bases and J by 4 bases, leaving 12 bases between them. The chain's CDR3 is CSVERETHYNEQFF. The CDR3 DNA follows: TGCAGCGTTGAAAGGGAGACCCATTACAATGAGCAGTTCTTC.

The chain couples TRBV7-2 to TRBJ1-2; D is unresolved. The germline V gene encodes CDR1 SGHTA and CDR2 FQGNSA. The ends were cut back, 0 bases at V and 4 bases at J, with 9 bases in the middle. The CDR3 sequence is 14 residues long. This chain's CDR3 is CASSLAGPSYGYTF. The CDR3 nucleotides are TGTGCCAGCAGCTTAGCAGGGCCCAGCTATGGCTACACCTTC.

This chain links TRBV5-1 with TRBJ2-3; D could derive from TRBD1 or TRBD2 (5 bases each). The CDR3 runs 15 residues. Germline V gene sequence: CDR1 SGHRS, CDR2 YFSETQ. V was pared by 8 bases and J by 7 bases, with 23 bases between. The CDR3 coding sequence is TGCGCCAGTGCCCTAACGGGGCAGGAGAAAAATACGCAGTATTTT. Protein: CASALTGQEKNTQYF.